This T cell receptor beta chain originates from a study of somatic mutations in cytotoxic T cells in rheumatoid arthritis. Findings and caveats of the study: Greater age accompanied higher CD8+ clonality in rheumatoid arthritis patients, a pattern that was absent in healthy controls.

Separation of CD4+ and CD8+ cells was performed by positive magnetic bead selection, and purity was verified by flow cytometry. A remark on this clone: The antigen remains undetermined.

The assay was immunoSEQ multiplex PCR, and TCRdb's table has in-frame clones only and misses some. Here the sample spans under 20,000 clones, roughly four fifths being singletons. The sequenced sample consisted of CD8+ T cells sorted from blood. The sequence derives from an adult with rheumatoid arthritis.

In DNA, the CDR3 is TGTGCCAGCAGTTTATCTGGTTACACTGAAGCTTTCTTT. Translated: CASSLSGYTEAFF. The genes are TRBV27 and TRBJ1-1; D gene uncertain. Germline V gives CDR1 MNHEY, CDR2 SMNVEV (reference sequence). The CDR3 is made up of 13 amino acids. The V and J ends lost 0 bases and 3 bases respectively, with 5 bases between them.